The subject of this entry is one T cell receptor (beta chain). The source of the sample is a study of shared clonotypes between healthy human individuals. Study information: The people who gave samples were a couple of women and a few men aged 18 to 49. Per donor, CD8 memory used one plate, CD8 naive used two, CD4 memory used three and CD4 naive used three.

Each subset's genomic DNA was shared equally among a number of immunoSEQ plates. The assay was immunoSEQ multiplex PCR, and TCRdb's table has in-frame clones only and misses some. The sample lists about 680,000 clones, just over 90% occurring once. Trimming removed 2 bases from V and 3 bases from J, with 12 bases in between. This CDR3 contains 14 residues. The germline gives CDR1 SGHRS, CDR2 YFSETQ. CD8 cells classed as naive were CD45RO-negative and positively selected for CCR7, excluding terminally differentiated effector memory CD45RA+ cells. The TCR was taken from a man aged 30-40 years in good health. Sequenced material: naive CD8+ T cells sorted from blood. The rearrangement uses TRBV5-1 and TRBJ2-7, with a tentative D call TRBD1 (6 bases). In DNA, the CDR3 is TGCGCCAGCAGCTTCGGGACAAGAGACTACGAGCAGTACTTC. Encoded protein: CASSFGTRDYEQYF.